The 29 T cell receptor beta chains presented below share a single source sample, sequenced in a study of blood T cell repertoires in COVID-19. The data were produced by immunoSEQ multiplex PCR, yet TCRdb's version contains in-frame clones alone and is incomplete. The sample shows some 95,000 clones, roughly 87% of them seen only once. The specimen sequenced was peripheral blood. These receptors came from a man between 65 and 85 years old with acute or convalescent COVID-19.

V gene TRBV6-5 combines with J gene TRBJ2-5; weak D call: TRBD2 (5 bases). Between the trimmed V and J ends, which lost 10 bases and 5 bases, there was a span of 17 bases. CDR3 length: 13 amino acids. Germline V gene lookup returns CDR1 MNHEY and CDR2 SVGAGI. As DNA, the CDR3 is TGTGCCATAGTTCGCAACCGCGGGGAGACCCAGTACTTC. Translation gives CAIVRNRGETQYF.

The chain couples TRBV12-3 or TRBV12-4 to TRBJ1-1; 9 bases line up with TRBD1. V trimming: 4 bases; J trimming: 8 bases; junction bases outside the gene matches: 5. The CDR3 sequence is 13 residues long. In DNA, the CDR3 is TGTGCCAGCAGTTACGGGACAGGGATGGAAGCTTTCTTT. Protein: CASSYGTGMEAFF.

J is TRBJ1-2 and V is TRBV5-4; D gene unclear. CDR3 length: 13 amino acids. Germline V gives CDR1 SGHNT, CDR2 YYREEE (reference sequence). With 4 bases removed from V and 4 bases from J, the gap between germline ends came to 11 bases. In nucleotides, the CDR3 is TGTGCCAGCAGCACCTGGCGGGGCTATGGCTACACCTTC. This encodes CASSTWRGYGYTF.

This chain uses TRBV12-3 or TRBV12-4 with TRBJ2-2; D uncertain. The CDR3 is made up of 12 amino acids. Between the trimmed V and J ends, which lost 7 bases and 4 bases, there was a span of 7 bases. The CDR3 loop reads CASNKLTGELFF. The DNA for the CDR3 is TGTGCCAGCAATAAACTCACCGGGGAGCTGTTTTTT.

CDR3 sequence reads: CASSPRRQGGSGNTIYF. In DNA form, the CDR3 reads TGTGCCAGCAGCCCCCGCCGGCAGGGAGGCTCTGGAAACACCATATATTTT. The gene calls are TRBV3-1 (or the pseudogene TRBV3-2) and TRBJ1-3; D is possibly TRBD1 (5 bases). CDR1 and CDR2 from the germline V gene are LGHDT and YNNKEL (reference sequence). Trimming left V 4 bases short and J 0 bases short, with 16 bases between. The CDR3 sequence is 17 residues long.

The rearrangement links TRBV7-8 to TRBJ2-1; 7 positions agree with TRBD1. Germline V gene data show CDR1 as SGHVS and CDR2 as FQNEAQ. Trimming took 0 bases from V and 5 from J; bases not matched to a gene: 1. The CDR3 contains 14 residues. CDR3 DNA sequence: TGTGCCAGCAGCTTAGCGACAGGGAACAATGAGCAGTTCTTC. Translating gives CASSLATGNNEQFF. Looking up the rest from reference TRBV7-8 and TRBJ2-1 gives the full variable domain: GAGVSQSPRYKVAKRGQDVALRCDPISGHVSLFWYQQALGQGPEFLTYFQNEAQLDKSGLPSDRFFAERPEGSVSTLKIQRTQQEDSAVYLCASSLATGNNEQFFGPGTRLTVL.

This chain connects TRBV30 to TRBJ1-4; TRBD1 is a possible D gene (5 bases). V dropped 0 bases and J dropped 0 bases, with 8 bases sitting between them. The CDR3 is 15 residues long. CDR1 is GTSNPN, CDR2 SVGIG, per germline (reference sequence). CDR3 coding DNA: TGTGCCTGGAGTGTTGGACATGCAACTAATGAAAAACTGTTTTTT. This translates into CAWSVGHATNEKLFF. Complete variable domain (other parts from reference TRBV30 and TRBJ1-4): SQTIHQWPATLVQPVGSPLSLECTVEGTSNPNLYWYRQAAGRGLQLLFYSVGIGQISSEVPQNLSASRPQDRQFILSSKKLLLSDSGFYLCAWSVGHATNEKLFFGSGTQLSVL.

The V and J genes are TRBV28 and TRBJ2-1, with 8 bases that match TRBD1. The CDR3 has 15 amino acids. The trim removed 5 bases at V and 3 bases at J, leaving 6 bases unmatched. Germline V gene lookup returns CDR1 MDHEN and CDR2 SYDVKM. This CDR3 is CASSKQGGYYNEQFF. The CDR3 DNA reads TGTGCCAGCAGTAAACAGGGGGGCTACTACAATGAGCAGTTCTTC.

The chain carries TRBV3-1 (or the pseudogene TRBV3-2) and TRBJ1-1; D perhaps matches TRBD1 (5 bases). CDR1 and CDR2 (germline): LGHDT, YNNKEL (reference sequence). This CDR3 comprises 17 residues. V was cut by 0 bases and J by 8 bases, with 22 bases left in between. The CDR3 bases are TGTGCCAGCAGCCAAGATTGGGGGGAACCCTTGGAGGAGGAAGCTTTCTTT. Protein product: CASSQDWGEPLEEEAFF.

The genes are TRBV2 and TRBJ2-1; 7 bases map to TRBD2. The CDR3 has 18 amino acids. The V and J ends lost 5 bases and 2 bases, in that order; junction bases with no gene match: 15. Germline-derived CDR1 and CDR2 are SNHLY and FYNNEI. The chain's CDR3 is CASSPLSPGRGTYNEQFF. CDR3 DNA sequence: TGTGCCAGCAGTCCTCTATCGCCGGGGCGGGGGACCTACAATGAGCAGTTCTTC.

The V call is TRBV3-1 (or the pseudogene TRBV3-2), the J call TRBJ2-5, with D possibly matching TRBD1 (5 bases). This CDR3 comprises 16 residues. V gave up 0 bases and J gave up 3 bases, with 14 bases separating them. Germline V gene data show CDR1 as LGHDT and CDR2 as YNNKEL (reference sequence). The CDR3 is CASSQDLVQGKETQYF. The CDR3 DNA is TGTGCCAGCAGCCAAGATTTGGTGCAGGGCAAAGAGACCCAGTACTTC.

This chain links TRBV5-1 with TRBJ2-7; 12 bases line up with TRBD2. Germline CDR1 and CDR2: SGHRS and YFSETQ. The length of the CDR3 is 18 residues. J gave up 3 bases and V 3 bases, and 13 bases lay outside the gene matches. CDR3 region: CASSSFGLAGSQLYEQYF. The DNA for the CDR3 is TGCGCCAGCAGCTCCTTTGGACTAGCGGGGAGTCAACTCTACGAGCAGTACTTC.

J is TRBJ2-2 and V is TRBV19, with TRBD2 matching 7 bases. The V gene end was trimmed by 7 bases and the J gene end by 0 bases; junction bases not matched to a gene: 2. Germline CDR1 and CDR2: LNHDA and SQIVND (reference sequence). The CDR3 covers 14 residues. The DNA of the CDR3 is TGTGCCAGTACAAGCGGGGCGAACACCGGGGAGCTGTTTTTT. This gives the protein CASTSGANTGELFF.

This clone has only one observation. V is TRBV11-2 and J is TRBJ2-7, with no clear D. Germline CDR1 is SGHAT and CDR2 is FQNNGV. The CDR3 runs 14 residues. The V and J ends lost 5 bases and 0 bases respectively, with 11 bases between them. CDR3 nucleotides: TGTGCCAGCAGCCGCGGAGCCTCCTCCTACGAGCAGTACGTC. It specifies CASSRGASSYEQYV.

CDR3 coding DNA: TGTGCCAGCTCACCACTAATAGCCTCACCCCTCCACTTT. Encoded protein: CASSPLIASPLHF. The chain combines TRBV18 with TRBJ1-6, with no clear D. V lost 1 base to trimming and J lost 10 bases, with 8 bases between them. From germline, CDR1 is KGHSH and CDR2 LQKENI. The CDR3 has 13 residues. The complete variable domain, with remaining parts taken from reference TRBV18 and TRBJ1-6, reads NAGVMQNPRHLVRRRGQEARLRCSPMKGHSHVYWYRQLPEEGLKFMVYLQKENIIDESGMPKERFSAEFPKEGPSILRIQQVVRGDSAAYFCASSPLIASPLHFGNGTRLTVT.

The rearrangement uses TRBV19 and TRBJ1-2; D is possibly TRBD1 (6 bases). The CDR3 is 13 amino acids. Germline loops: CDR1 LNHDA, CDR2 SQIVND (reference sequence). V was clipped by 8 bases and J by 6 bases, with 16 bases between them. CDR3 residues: CASRQGEGDGYTF. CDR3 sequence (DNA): TGTGCCAGTCGTCAGGGTGAGGGGGATGGCTACACCTTC.

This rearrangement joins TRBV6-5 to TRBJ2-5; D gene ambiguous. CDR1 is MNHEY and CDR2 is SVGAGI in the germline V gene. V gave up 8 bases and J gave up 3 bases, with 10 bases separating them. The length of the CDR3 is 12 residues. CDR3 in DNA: TGTGCCAGCTCCCGGTCGGAAGAGACCCAGTACTTC. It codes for CASSRSEETQYF.

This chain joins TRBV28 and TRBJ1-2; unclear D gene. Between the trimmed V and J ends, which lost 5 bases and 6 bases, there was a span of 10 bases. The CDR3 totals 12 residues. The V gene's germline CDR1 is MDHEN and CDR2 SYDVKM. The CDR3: CASSAGKHGYTF. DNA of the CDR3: TGTGCCAGCAGTGCCGGGAAACATGGCTACACCTTC.

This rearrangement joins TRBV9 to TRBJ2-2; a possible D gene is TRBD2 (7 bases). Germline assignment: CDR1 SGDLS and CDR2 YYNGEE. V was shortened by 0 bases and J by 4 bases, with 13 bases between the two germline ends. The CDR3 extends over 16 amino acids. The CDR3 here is CASSVAGGGSTGELFF. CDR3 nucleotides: TGTGCCAGCAGCGTAGCTGGGGGCGGGAGCACCGGGGAGCTGTTTTTT.

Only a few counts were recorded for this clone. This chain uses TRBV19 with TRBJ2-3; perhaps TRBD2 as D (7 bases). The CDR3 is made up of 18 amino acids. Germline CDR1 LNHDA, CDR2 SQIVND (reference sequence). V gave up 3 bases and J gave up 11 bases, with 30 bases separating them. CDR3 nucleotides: TGTGCCAGTAGTATCCAGGGCCTCCCCGGGGGGCGCGGGTTTATGCAGTATTTT. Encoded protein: CASSIQGLPGGRGFMQYF.

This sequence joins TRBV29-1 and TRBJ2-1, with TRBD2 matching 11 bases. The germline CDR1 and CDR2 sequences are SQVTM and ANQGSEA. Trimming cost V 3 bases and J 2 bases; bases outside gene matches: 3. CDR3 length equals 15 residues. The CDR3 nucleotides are TGCAGCGTTGAGCGACTAGCGGGGACCTACAATGAGCAGTTCTTC. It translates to CSVERLAGTYNEQFF.

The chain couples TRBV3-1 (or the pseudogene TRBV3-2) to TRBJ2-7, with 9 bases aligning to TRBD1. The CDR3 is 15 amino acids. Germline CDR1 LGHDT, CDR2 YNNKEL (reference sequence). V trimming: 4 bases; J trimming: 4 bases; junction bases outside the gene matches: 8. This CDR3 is CASSPPGTGLYEQYF. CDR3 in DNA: TGTGCCAGCAGCCCCCCCGGGACAGGGTTATACGAGCAGTACTTC.

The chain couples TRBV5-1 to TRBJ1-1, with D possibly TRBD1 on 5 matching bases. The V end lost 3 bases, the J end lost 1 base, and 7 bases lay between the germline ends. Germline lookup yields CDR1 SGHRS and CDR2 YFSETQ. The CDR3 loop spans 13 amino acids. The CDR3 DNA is TGCGCCAGCAGCTGGACATCGAACACTGAAGCTTTCTTT. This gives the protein CASSWTSNTEAFF.

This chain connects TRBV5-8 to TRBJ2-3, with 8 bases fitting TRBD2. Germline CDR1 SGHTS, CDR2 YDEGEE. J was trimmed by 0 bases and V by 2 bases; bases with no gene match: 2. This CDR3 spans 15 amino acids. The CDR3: CASSLLAASTDTQYF. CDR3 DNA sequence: TGTGCCAGCAGCTTACTAGCGGCTAGCACAGATACGCAGTATTTT.

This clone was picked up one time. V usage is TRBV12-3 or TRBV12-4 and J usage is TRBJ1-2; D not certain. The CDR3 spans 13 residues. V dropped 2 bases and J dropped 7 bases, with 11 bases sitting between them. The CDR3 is CASSLIDRAGYTF. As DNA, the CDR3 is TGTGCCAGCAGTTTAATCGATCGCGCTGGCTACACCTTC.

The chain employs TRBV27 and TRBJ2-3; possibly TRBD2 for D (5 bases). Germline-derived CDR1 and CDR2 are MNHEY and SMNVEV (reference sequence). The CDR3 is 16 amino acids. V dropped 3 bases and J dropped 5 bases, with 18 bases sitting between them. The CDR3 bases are TGTGCCAGCAGTTTGAGGGATCGGCTAACGGTAGATACGCAGTATTTT. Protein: CASSLRDRLTVDTQYF.

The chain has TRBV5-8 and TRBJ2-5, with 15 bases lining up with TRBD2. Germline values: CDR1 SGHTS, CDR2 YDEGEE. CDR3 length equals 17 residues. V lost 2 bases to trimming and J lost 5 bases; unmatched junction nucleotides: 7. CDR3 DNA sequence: TGTGCCAGCAGCTTAGGGACTAGCGGGGGGACGAGGGAGACCCAGTACTTC. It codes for CASSLGTSGGTRETQYF.

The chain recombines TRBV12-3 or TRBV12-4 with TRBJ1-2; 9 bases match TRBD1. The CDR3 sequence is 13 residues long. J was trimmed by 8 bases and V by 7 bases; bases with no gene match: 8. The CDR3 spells CASTLGQGLGYTF. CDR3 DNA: TGTGCCAGCACCCTGGGACAGGGCTTAGGCTACACCTTC.

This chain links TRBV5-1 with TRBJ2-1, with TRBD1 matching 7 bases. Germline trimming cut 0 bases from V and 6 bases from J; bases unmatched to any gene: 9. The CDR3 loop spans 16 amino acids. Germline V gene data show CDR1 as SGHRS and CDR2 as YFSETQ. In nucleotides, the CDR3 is TGCGCCAGCAGCTTGGCCGCTGACAGGGTAGGCAATGAGCAGTTCTTC. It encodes CASSLAADRVGNEQFF.